The source of this T cell receptor beta chain is a study of blood T cell repertoires in COVID-19. Study background: Samples came from the United States, Italy and Spain, spanning acute and convalescent COVID-19. Nucleic acid was either cDNA or gDNA, and it came from T cells, B-cell-depleted T cells, or PBMCs.

The V gene's germline CDR1 is MNHEY and CDR2 SMNVEV (reference sequence). The CDR3 length is 14 residues. V dropped 0 bases and J dropped 2 bases, with 8 bases sitting between them. As processed by the authors: Estimates of nucleated cell counts were drawn from the amplification of reference gene primers. TCRdb's table, derived via immunoSEQ multiplex PCR, lists solely in-frame clones and lacks some. The V and J calls and clone size were taken over from that table, and D and trimming were inferred from the DNA. The sample includes about 190,000 clones, over 80% of them seen just once. The sample consisted of peripheral blood. The rearrangement uses TRBV27 and TRBJ2-7; D is possibly TRBD1 (6 bases). This TCR was sampled from a woman aged 40-49 years with acute or convalescent COVID-19. CDR3 region: CASSLSPGAYEQYF. The CDR3 DNA reads TGTGCCAGCAGTTTATCGCCAGGGGCCTACGAGCAGTACTTC.